A selection of T cell receptor beta chains follows, all from one sample in a study of T cells after yellow fever vaccination. TCRdb reanalysed the 5' RACE reads using MiXCR and keeps one entry per CDR3 protein. The sample has roughly 500,000 distinct CDR3 sequences; over 15% are singletons. Here the sequenced sample was PBMCs, taken 15 days after the yellow fever booster vaccination. The source is a man younger than 45 who received the YFV17D yellow fever vaccine. Both conserved end residues are part of each CDR3. Fields, in order: CDR3 protein, CDR3 DNA, clone size, D gene, J gene, V gene. A D gene is named only where the DNA matches it firmly. Size tells how often a clone was seen (once, few, many) or the class of an expanded clone, and some rows leave it out.

cdr3_aa: CASSFRGSVYEQYF
cdr3_nt: TGTGCCAGCAGTTTTCGAGGGAGTGTCTACGAGCAGTACTTC
clone_size: -
d_call: -
j_call: TRBJ2-7
v_call: TRBV28

cdr3_aa: CASSEVGSGPEKLFF
cdr3_nt: TGTGCCAGCAGTGAGGTTGGGTCAGGGCCCGAAAAACTGTTTTTT
clone_size: -
d_call: -
j_call: TRBJ1-4
v_call: TRBV25-1

cdr3_aa: CASSLTGGPDTQYF
cdr3_nt: TGTGCCAGCAGCTTGACGGGAGGCCCAGATACGCAGTATTTT
clone_size: -
d_call: TRBD2
j_call: TRBJ2-3
v_call: TRBV7-2

cdr3_aa: CSVDSFRTGANTEAFF
cdr3_nt: TGCAGCGTCGATAGTTTTAGGACAGGGGCGAACACTGAAGCTTTCTTT
clone_size: -
d_call: TRBD1
j_call: TRBJ1-1
v_call: TRBV29-1

cdr3_aa: CASSSRPGTGGPGTGELFF
cdr3_nt: TGTGCCAGCAGCTCACGTCCCGGGACAGGGGGCCCAGGGACCGGGGAGCTGTTTTTT
clone_size: -
d_call: TRBD1
j_call: TRBJ2-2
v_call: TRBV7-3

cdr3_aa: CSAGTSGTDTQYF
cdr3_nt: TGCAGTGCTGGGACTAGCGGCACAGATACGCAGTATTTT
clone_size: few
d_call: TRBD2
j_call: TRBJ2-3
v_call: TRBV20-1

cdr3_aa: CAWSRRLSDTQYF
cdr3_nt: TGTGCCTGGAGTAGGCGACTATCTGATACGCAGTATTTT
clone_size: -
d_call: -
j_call: TRBJ2-3
v_call: TRBV30

cdr3_aa: CASSPNGFLNTDTQYF
cdr3_nt: TGTGCCAGCAGCCCGAACGGTTTCCTAAACACAGATACGCAGTATTTT
clone_size: -
d_call: -
j_call: TRBJ2-3
v_call: TRBV7-8

cdr3_aa: CASSYSGQGFSSYEQYF
cdr3_nt: TGTGCCAGCAGTTACTCCGGACAGGGTTTTAGCTCCTACGAGCAGTACTTC
clone_size: -
d_call: TRBD1
j_call: TRBJ2-7
v_call: TRBV6-5

cdr3_aa: CASSLSERLIPGELFF
cdr3_nt: TGTGCCAGCAGCTTATCGGAGCGCCTTATCCCCGGGGAGCTGTTTTTT
clone_size: -
d_call: -
j_call: TRBJ2-2
v_call: TRBV7-2

cdr3_aa: CSVAPEAFF
cdr3_nt: TGCAGCGTTGCCCCTGAAGCTTTCTTT
clone_size: -
d_call: -
j_call: TRBJ1-1
v_call: TRBV29-1

cdr3_aa: CASSPHPPTSGWYQETQYF
cdr3_nt: TGTGCCAGCAGCCCCCACCCCCCAACTAGCGGATGGTACCAAGAGACCCAGTACTTC
clone_size: few
d_call: TRBD2
j_call: TRBJ2-5
v_call: TRBV3-1

cdr3_aa: CASRTTGSAGTDTQYF
cdr3_nt: TGTGCCAGCAGGACAACAGGGTCTGCGGGCACAGATACGCAGTATTTT
clone_size: -
d_call: -
j_call: TRBJ2-3
v_call: TRBV5-4

cdr3_aa: CASSKTSDSYEQYF
cdr3_nt: TGTGCCAGCAGCAAGACTAGCGACTCCTACGAGCAGTACTTC
clone_size: -
d_call: TRBD2
j_call: TRBJ2-7
v_call: TRBV7-2

cdr3_aa: CASSTQGAKNIQYF
cdr3_nt: TGTGCCAGCAGTACACAGGGGGCCAAAAACATTCAGTACTTC
clone_size: -
d_call: TRBD1
j_call: TRBJ2-4
v_call: TRBV2

cdr3_aa: CASSLRTGKRRGTQYF
cdr3_nt: TGTGCCAGCAGTTTACGGACAGGGAAGCGTCGGGGTACGCAGTATTTT
clone_size: -
d_call: TRBD1
j_call: TRBJ2-3
v_call: TRBV12-3/TRBV12-4

cdr3_aa: CASSLATLSSYNEQFF
cdr3_nt: TGTGCCAGCAGCTTAGCGACGTTAAGCTCCTACAATGAGCAGTTCTTC
clone_size: -
d_call: -
j_call: TRBJ2-1
v_call: TRBV7-2

cdr3_aa: CASSFSAGLSYNEQFF
cdr3_nt: TGCGCCAGCAGCTTCTCGGCGGGCCTCTCCTACAATGAGCAGTTCTTC
clone_size: -
d_call: -
j_call: TRBJ2-1
v_call: TRBV5-1

cdr3_aa: CASSHQTVNTEAFF
cdr3_nt: TGCGCCAGCAGCCACCAGACAGTGAACACTGAAGCTTTCTTT
clone_size: -
d_call: -
j_call: TRBJ1-1
v_call: TRBV5-1

cdr3_aa: CASSRLAGGRETQYF
cdr3_nt: TGTGCCAGCAGCCGACTAGCGGGAGGCAGGGAGACCCAGTACTTC
clone_size: few
d_call: TRBD2
j_call: TRBJ2-5
v_call: TRBV7-2

cdr3_aa: CSATGTVYGYTF
cdr3_nt: TGCAGTGCGACCGGGACCGTATATGGCTACACCTTC
clone_size: few
d_call: -
j_call: TRBJ1-2
v_call: TRBV20-1

cdr3_aa: CASSIPTGGSEKLFF
cdr3_nt: TGTGCCAGTAGTATACCCACAGGGGGATCGGAAAAACTGTTTTTT
clone_size: -
d_call: TRBD1
j_call: TRBJ1-4
v_call: TRBV19

cdr3_aa: CSARGLAGSIETQYF
cdr3_nt: TGCAGTGCTAGGGGACTAGCGGGTAGCATTGAGACCCAGTACTTC
clone_size: few
d_call: TRBD2
j_call: TRBJ2-5
v_call: TRBV20-1

cdr3_aa: CAISEGYTGIQYF
cdr3_nt: TGTGCCATCAGTGAGGGGTACACGGGCATTCAGTACTTC
clone_size: -
d_call: -
j_call: TRBJ2-4
v_call: TRBV10-3

cdr3_aa: CATSRDWSGSAVIQYF
cdr3_nt: TGTGCCACCAGCAGAGATTGGTCGGGGTCGGCGGTCATTCAGTACTTC
clone_size: -
d_call: -
j_call: TRBJ2-4
v_call: TRBV15

cdr3_aa: CASSYLWEQYF
cdr3_nt: TGTGCCAGCAGTTACCTCTGGGAGCAGTACTTC
clone_size: few
d_call: -
j_call: TRBJ2-7
v_call: TRBV6-5

cdr3_aa: CASTGQLYEQYF
cdr3_nt: TGTGCCAGCACTGGGCAGCTCTACGAGCAGTACTTC
clone_size: -
d_call: -
j_call: TRBJ2-7
v_call: TRBV12-3/TRBV12-4

cdr3_aa: CASSSPTSGSTDTQYF
cdr3_nt: TGCGCCAGCAGCTCCCCGACTAGCGGAAGCACAGATACGCAGTATTTT
clone_size: few
d_call: TRBD2
j_call: TRBJ2-3
v_call: TRBV5-1

cdr3_aa: CSGLGLAGVGGGDTQYF
cdr3_nt: TGCAGCGGCCTGGGACTAGCGGGAGTTGGTGGGGGAGATACGCAGTATTTT
clone_size: few
d_call: TRBD2
j_call: TRBJ2-3
v_call: TRBV29-1